A selection of T cell receptor beta chains follows, all from one sample in a study of graft-versus-host responses after intestinal transplantation. Their cognate antigens are unknown. Only in-frame clones appear in the TCRdb table, and some are missing; sequencing was by immunoSEQ multiplex PCR. The sample lists about 39,000 clones, over 90% seen once, with 21% in the top ten. The material sequenced was unstimulated CD8+ T cells sorted from spleen or lymph node cells, taken before transplant. Every receptor here comes from a human donor who was the organ donor for an intestinal transplant. CDR3s include the opening cysteine and the closing phenylalanine or tryptophan. D genes are given only for firm matches. Expanded clones get a size class; other rows say once, few or many, or leave the size out.

.	15	TRBV27	TRBD2	TRBJ2-3	TGTGCCAGCGCCTTCGCAGGGAGGGCCACAGATACGCAGTATTTT	CASAFAGRATDTQYF
.	14	TRBV15	.	TRBJ2-1	TGTGCCACCAGCAGAGATCCGAGGGGCCAAGAGCAGTTCTTC	CATSRDPRGQEQFF
.	14	TRBV7-9	.	TRBJ2-7	TGTGCCAGCAGCTTGCCGGACGGATCCTACGAGCAGTACTTC	CASSLPDGSYEQYF
.	15	TRBV30	.	TRBJ1-2	TGTGCCTGGAGTGTACCCCAGGAGGTTAACTATGGCTACACCTTC	CAWSVPQEVNYGYTF
once	14	TRBV21-1	.	TRBJ1-1	TGTGCCAGCAGCAGAAAGCTGTGGGGCACTGAAGCTTTCTTT	CASSRKLWGTEAFF
.	14	TRBV7-3	.	TRBJ2-1	TGTGCCAGCAGCATTGGGGGAGGGGGCCATGAGCAGTTCTTC	CASSIGGGGHEQFF
once	17	TRBV4-3	.	TRBJ2-1	TGCGCCAGCAGCCAAGATAGTCTGGCGAGCTCCTACAATGAGCAGTTCTTC	CASSQDSLASSYNEQFF
.	17	TRBV28	TRBD2	TRBJ2-3	TGTGCCAGCAGTTTTCCCCCCAGCGGGACCCCCACAGATACGCAGTATTTT	CASSFPPSGTPTDTQYF
.	13	TRBV30	.	TRBJ2-7	TGTGCCTGGAGGTGGGGGCGATGGTACGAGCAGTACTTC	CAWRWGRWYEQYF
.	15	TRBV7-9	TRBD2	TRBJ2-7	TGTGCCAGCAGCTTACAAGCGGGGAGCTCCTACGAGCAGTACTTC	CASSLQAGSSYEQYF